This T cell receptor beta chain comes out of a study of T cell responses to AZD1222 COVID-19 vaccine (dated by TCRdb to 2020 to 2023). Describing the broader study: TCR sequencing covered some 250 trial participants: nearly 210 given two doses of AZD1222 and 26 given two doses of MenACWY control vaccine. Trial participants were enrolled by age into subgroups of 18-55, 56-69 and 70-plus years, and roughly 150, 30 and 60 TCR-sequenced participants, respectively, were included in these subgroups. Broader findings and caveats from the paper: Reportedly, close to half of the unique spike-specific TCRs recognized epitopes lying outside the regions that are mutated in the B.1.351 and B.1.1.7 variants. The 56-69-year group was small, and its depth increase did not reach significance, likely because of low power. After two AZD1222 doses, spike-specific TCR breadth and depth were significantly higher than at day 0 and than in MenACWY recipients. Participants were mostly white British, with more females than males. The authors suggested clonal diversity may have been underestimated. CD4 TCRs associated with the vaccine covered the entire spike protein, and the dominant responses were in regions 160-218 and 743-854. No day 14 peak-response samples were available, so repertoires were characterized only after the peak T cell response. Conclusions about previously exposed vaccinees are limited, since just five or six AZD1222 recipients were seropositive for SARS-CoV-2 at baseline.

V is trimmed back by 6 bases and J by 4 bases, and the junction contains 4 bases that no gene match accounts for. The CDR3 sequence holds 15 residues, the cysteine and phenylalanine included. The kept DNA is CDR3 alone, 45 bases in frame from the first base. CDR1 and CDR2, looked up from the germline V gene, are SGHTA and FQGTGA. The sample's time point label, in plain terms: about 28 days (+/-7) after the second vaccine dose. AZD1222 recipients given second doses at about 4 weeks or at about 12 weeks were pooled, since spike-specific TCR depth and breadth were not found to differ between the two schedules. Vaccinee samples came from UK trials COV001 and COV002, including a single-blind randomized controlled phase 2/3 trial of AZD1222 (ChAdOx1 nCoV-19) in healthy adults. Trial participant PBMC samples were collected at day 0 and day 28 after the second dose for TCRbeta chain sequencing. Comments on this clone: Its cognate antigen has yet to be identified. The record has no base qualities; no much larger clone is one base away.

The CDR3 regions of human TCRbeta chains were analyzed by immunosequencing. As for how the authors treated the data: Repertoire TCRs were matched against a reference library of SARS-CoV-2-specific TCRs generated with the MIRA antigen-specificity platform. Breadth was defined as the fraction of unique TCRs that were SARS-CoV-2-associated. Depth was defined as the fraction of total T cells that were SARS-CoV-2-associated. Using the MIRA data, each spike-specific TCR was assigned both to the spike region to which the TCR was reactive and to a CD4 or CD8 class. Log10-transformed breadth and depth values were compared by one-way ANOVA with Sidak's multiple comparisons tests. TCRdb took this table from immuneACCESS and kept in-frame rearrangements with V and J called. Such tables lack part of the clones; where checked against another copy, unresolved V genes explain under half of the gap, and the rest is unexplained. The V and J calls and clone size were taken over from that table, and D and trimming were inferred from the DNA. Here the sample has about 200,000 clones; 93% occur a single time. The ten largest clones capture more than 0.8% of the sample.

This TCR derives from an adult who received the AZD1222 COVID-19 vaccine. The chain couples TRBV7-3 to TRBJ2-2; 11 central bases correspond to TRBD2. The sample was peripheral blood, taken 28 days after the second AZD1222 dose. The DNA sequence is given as TGTGCCAGCAGGTCCACTAGCGGGGGCACCGGGGAGCTGTTTTTT. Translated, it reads CASRSTSGGTGELFF.